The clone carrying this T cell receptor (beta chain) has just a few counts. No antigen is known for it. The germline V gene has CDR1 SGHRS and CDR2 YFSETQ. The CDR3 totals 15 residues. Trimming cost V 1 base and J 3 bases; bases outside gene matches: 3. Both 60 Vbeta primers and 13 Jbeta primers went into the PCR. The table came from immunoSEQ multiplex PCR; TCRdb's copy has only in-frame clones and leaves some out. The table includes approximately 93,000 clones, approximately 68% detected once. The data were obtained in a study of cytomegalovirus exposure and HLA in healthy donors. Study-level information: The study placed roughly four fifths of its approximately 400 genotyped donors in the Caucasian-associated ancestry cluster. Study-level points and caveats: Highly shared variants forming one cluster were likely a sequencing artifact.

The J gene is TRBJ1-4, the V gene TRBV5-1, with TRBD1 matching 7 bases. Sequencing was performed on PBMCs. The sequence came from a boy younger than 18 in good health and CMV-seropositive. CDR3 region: CASSLRQGANEKLFF. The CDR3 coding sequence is TGCGCCAGCAGCTTGCGACAGGGAGCTAATGAAAAACTGTTTTTT.